This T cell receptor beta chain stems from a study of metastatic and nonmetastatic thyroid tumors. Turning to the study itself: It was across blood and tumor or nodule tissue from malignant and benign thyroid patients that repertoires were compared. Study-level points and caveats: The reported finding was significantly higher TCR beta diversity in malignant thyroid tumors relative to benign nodules, in blood and tumor.

Patients were all untreated before their thyroid surgery. As concerns this clone: Its antigen is not identified.

The CDR3 is made up of 16 amino acids. The ends were cut back, 0 bases at V and 3 bases at J, with 14 bases in the middle. CDR1 and CDR2 (germline): SGHAT, FQNNGV. In the original analysis: CDR3 was compared across clinicopathological groups, and the resulting differences were used to build a distant-metastasis classifier for papillary thyroid cancer. Using MiXCR, TCRdb re-called clones from the PCR reads. For this entry, the V and J calls and clone size follow TCRdb and not the study's own pipeline. The sample lists about 20,000 clones, 23% seen once, with 71% in the top ten. The V and J genes are TRBV11-2 and TRBJ1-1; D possibly corresponds to TRBD1 (5 bases). Source material: blood. The source of this sequence is a male donor with papillary thyroid cancer or a benign thyroid nodule (not recorded which). Some clones in this sample may be carry-over from other donors' samples. DNA of the CDR3: TGTGCCAGCAGCTTAGACCTCCGGGACGGGGACACTGAAGCTTTCTTT. Translated, it gives CASSLDLRDGDTEAFF.